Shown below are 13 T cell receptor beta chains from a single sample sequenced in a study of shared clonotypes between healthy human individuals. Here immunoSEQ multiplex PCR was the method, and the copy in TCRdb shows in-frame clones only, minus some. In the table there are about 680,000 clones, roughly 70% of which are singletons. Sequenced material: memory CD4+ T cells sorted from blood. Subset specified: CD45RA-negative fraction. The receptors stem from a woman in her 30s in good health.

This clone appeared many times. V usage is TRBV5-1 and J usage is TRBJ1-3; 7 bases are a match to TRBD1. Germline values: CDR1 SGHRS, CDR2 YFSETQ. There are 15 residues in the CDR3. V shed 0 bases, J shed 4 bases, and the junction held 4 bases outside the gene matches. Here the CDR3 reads CASSLEGAGGNTIYF. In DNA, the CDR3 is TGCGCCAGCAGCTTGGAGGGGGCTGGGGGAAACACCATATATTTT.

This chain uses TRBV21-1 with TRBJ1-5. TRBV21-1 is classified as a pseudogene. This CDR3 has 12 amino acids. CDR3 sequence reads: CASRIGLVSQHF. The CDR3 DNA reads TGTGCCAGCCGGATCGGTCTGGTGTCCCAGCATTTT.

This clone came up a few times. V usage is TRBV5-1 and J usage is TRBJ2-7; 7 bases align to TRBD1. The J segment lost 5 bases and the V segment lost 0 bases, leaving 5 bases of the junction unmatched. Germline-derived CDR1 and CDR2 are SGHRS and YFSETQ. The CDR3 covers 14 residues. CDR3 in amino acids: CASSLGDRAHEQYF. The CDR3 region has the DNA TGCGCCAGCAGCTTGGGAGACAGGGCCCACGAGCAGTACTTC. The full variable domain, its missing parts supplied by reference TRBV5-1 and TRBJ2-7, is KAGVTQTPRYLIKTRGQQVTLSCSPISGHRSVSWYQQTPGQGLQFLFEYFSETQRNKGNFPGRFSGRQFSNSRSEMNVSTLELGDSALYLCASSLGDRAHEQYFGPGTRLTVT.

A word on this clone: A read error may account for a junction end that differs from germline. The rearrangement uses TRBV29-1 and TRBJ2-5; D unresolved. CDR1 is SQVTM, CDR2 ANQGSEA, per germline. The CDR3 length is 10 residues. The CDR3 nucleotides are TGCAGCGCTGAACAGAAGACCCAGTACTTC. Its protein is CSAEQKTQYF.

The CDR3 coding sequence is TGTGCCAGCAGCTTCACTAGCCGTGAGACCCAGTACTTC. Amino acids: CASSFTSRETQYF. The rearrangement joins TRBV7-7 to TRBJ2-5, with D possibly TRBD2 on 6 matching bases. V was clipped by 3 bases and J by 5 bases, with 10 bases between them. Germline-derived CDR1 and CDR2 are SSHAT and FNYEAQ (reference sequence). This CDR3 comprises 13 residues.

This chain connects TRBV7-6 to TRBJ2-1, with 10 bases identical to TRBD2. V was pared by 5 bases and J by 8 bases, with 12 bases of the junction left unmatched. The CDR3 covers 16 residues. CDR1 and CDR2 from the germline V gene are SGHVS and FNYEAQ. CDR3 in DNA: TGTGCCAGCAGCACGGCTCCAGCGGGAGGGCAGGATGAGCAGTTCTTC. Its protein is CASSTAPAGGQDEQFF. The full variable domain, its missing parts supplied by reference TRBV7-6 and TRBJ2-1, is GAGVSQSPRYKVTKRGQDVALRCDPISGHVSLYWYRQALGQGPEFLTYFNYEAQQDKSGLPNDRFSAERPEGSISTLTIQRTEQRDSAMYRCASSTAPAGGQDEQFFGPGTRLTVL.

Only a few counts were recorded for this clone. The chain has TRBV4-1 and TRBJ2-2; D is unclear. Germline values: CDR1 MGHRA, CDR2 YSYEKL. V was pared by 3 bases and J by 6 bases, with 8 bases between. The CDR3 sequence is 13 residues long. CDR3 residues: CASSQPRPGELFF. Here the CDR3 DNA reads TGCGCCAGCAGCCAGCCCAGGCCCGGGGAGCTGTTTTTT.

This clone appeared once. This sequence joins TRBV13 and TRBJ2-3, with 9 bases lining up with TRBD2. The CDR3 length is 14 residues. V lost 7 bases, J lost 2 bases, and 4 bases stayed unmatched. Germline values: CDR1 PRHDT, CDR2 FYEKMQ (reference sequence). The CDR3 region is CASKAGGHTDTQYF. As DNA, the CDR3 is TGTGCCAGCAAAGCGGGAGGCCACACAGATACGCAGTATTTT.

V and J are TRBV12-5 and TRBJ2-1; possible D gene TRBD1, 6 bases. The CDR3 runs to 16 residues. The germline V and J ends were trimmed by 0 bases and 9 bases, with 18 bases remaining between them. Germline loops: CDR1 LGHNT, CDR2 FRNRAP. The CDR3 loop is CASGLVRGGVVAEQFF. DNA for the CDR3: TGTGCTAGTGGTTTGGTACGTGGGGGCGTGGTAGCTGAGCAGTTCTTC.

The CDR3 reads CASRETGDTDTQYF. The CDR3 region has the DNA TGTGCCAGCAGAGAGACAGGGGACACAGATACGCAGTATTTT. V usage is TRBV7-9 and J usage is TRBJ2-3, with TRBD1 identical over 8 bases. Germline assignment: CDR1 SEHNR and CDR2 FQNEAQ (reference sequence). This CDR3 spans 14 amino acids. V was pared by 6 bases and J by 2 bases, with 4 bases of the junction left unmatched. The entire variable domain, with the rest obtained from reference TRBV7-9 and TRBJ2-3, is as follows: DTGVSQNPRHKITKRGQNVTFRCDPISEHNRLYWYRQTLGQGPEFLTYFQNEAQLEKSRLLSDRFSAERPKGSFSTLEIQRTEQGDSAMYLCASRETGDTDTQYFGPGTRLTVL.

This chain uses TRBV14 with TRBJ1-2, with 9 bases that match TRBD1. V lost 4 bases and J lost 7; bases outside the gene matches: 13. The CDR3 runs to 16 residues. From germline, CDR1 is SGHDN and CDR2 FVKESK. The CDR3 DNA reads TGTGCCAGCAGCCGGCACAGGGGGCAGGTATACGCTGGCTACACCTTC. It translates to CASSRHRGQVYAGYTF.

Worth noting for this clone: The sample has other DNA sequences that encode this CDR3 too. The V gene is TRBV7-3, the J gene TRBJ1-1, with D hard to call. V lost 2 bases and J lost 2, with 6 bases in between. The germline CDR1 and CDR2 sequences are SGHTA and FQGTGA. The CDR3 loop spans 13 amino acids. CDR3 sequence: CASSLDPNTEAFF. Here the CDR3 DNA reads TGTGCCAGCAGCTTAGATCCCAACACTGAAGCTTTCTTT.

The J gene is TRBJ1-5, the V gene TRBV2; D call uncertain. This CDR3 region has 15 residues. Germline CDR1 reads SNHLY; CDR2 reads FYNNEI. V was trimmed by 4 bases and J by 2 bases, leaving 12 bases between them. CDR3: CASSGIEEGNQPQHF. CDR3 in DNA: TGTGCCAGCAGTGGGATCGAGGAAGGCAATCAGCCCCAGCATTTT.